The T cell receptor (beta chain) described here comes from a study of lymphopenia after photon versus proton radiotherapy. V was shortened by 0 bases and J by 2 bases, with 8 bases between the two germline ends. The germline gives CDR1 MNHEY, CDR2 SMNVEV (reference sequence). The CDR3 is 14 amino acids. The method was immunoSEQ multiplex PCR; TCRdb's version includes in-frame clones alone and lacks a portion of them. The sample holds about 58,000 clones, around 85% seen once. Notes on this clone: Its antigen is not identified.

Findings and limits, study-wide: After lymphocyte nadir, photon-treated repertoires showed oligoclonal expansion, especially CD8+ Temra. Better survival with proton therapy was suggested as possible, not demonstrated. Relative stability marked proton patients; photon patients lost diversity and naive cells. A bigger post-nadir fall in TCR diversity correlated inversely with survival time in deceased patients.

The TCR was taken from a man aged 60-69 years with pancreatic cancer. This sequence joins TRBV27 and TRBJ2-7; TRBD1 might be the D (5 bases). The input for sequencing was peripheral blood, taken from a patient treated with proton-based radiotherapy. CDR3 residues: CASSLSAGTYEQYF. DNA of the CDR3: TGTGCCAGCAGTTTATCGGCAGGGACCTACGAGCAGTACTTC.